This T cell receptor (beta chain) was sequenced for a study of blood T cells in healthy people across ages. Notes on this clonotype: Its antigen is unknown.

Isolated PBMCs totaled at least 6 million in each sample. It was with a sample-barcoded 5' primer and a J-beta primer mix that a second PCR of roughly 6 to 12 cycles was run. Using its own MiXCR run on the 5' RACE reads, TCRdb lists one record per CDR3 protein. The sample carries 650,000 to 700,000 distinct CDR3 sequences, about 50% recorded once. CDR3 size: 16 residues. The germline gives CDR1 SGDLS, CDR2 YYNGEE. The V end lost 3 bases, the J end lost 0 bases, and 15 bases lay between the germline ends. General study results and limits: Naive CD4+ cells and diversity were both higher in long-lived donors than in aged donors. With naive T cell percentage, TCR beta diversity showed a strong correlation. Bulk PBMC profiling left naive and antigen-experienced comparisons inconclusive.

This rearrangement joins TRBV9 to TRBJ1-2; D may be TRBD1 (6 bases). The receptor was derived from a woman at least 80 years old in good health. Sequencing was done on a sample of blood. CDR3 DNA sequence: TGTGCCAGCAGCGGAGCCCAGGGGAGGACTAACTATGGCTACACCTTC. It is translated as CASSGAQGRTNYGYTF.